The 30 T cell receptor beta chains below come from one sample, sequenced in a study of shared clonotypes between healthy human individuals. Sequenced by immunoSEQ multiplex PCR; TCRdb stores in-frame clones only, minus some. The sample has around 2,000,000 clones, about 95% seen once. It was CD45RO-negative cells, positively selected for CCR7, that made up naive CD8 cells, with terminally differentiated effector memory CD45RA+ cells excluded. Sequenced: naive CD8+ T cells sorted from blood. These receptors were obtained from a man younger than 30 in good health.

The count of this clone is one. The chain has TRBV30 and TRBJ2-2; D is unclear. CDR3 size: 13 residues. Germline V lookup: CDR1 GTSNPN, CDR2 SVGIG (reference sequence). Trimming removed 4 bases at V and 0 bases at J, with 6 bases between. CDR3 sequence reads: CAWTLTNTGELFF. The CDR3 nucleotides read TGTGCCTGGACATTAACGAACACCGGGGAGCTGTTTTTT. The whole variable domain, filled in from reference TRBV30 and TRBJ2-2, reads SQTIHQWPATLVQPVGSPLSLECTVEGTSNPNLYWYRQAAGRGLQLLFYSVGIGQISSEVPQNLSASRPQDRQFILSSKKLLLSDSGFYLCAWTLTNTGELFFGEGSRLTVL.

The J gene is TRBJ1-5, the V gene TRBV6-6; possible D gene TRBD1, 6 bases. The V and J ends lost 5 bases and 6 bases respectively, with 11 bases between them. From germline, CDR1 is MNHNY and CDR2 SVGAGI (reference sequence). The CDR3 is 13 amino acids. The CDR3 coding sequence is TGTGCCAGCAGTCAGGGGATGGGTCAGCCCCAGCATTTT. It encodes CASSQGMGQPQHF.

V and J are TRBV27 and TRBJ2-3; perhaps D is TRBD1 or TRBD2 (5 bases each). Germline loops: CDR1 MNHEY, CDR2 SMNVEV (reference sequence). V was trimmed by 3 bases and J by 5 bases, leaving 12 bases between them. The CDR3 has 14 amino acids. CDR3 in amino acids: CASSLDWGGDTQYF. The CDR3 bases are TGTGCCAGCAGTTTGGACTGGGGCGGAGATACGCAGTATTTT.

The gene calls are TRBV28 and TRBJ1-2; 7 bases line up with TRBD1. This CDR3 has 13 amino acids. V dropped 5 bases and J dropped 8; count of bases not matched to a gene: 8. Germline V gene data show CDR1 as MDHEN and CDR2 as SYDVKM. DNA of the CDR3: TGTGCCAGCAGTCTGACAGGGTTGGACGGCTACACCTTC. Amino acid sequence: CASSLTGLDGYTF.

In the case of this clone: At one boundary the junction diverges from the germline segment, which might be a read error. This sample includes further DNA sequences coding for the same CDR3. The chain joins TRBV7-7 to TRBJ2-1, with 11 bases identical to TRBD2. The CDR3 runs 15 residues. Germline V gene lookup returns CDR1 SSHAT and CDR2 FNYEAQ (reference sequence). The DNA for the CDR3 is TGTGCTAGCAGCCTCGGGACTAGCGGTTACAATGAGCAGTTCTTC. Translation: CASSLGTSGYNEQFF.

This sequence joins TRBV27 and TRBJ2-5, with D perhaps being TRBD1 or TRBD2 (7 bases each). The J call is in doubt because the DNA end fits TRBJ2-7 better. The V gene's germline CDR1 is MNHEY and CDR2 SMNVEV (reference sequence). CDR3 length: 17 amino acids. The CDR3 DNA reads TGTGCCAGCAGCTCTATTACCCCAGCGGGACAGCCCTACGAGCAGTACTTC. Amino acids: CASSSITPAGQPYEQYF.

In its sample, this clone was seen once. In DNA, the CDR3 is TGTGCCAGCAGCTTAGGGCGGGGGCTCTTAGACAATGAGCAGTTCTTC. As protein: CASSLGRGLLDNEQFF. V and J are TRBV7-9 and TRBJ2-1; weak D call: TRBD2 (7 bases). From germline, CDR1 is SEHNR and CDR2 FQNEAQ (reference sequence). This CDR3 spans 16 amino acids. V was pared by 1 base and J by 5 bases, with 15 bases between.

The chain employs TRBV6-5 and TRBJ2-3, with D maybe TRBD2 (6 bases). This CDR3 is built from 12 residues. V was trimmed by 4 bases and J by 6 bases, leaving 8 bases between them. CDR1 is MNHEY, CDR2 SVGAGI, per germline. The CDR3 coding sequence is TGTGCCAGCAGTTCCGCGGGGGATACGCAGTATTTT. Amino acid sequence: CASSSAGDTQYF.

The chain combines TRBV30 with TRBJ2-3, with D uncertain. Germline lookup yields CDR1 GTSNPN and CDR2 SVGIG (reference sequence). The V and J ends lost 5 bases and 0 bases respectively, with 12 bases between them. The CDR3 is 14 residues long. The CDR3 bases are TGTGCCTGGTCACTCGGGCGTAGCACAGATACGCAGTATTTT. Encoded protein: CAWSLGRSTDTQYF.

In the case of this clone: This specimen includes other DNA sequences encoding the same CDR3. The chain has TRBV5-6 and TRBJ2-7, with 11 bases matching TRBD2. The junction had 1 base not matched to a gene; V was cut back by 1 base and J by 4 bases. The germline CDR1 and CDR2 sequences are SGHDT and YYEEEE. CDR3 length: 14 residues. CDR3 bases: TGTGCCAGCAGCTTGACTAGCGGGAGTTACGAGCAGTACTTC. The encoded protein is CASSLTSGSYEQYF.

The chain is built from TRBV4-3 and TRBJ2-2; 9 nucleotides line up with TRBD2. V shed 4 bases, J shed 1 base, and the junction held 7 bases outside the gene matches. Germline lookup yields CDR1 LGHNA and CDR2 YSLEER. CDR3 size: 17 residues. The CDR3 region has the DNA TGCGCCAGCAGCCGCCGATGGACTAGCGTGAACACCGGGGAGCTGTTTTTT. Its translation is CASSRRWTSVNTGELFF.

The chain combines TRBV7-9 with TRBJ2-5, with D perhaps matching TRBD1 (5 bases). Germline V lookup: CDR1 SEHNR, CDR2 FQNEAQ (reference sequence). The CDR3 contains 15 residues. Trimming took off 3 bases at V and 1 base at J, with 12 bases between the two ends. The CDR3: CASSFRVAPQETQYF. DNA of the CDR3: TGTGCCAGCAGCTTCAGGGTGGCCCCCCAAGAGACCCAGTACTTC.

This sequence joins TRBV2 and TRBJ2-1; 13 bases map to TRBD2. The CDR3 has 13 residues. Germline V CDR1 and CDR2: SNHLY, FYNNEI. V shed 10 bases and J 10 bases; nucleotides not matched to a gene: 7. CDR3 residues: CATLAGGQGEQFF. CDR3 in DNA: TGTGCCACACTAGCGGGAGGGCAGGGGGAGCAGTTCTTC.

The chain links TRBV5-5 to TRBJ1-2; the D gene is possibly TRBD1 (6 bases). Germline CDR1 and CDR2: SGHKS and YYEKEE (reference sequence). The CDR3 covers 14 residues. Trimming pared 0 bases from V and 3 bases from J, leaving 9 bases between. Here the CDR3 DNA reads TGTGCCAGCAGCTTGGAGGGGGATTACTATGGCTACACCTTC. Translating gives CASSLEGDYYGYTF.

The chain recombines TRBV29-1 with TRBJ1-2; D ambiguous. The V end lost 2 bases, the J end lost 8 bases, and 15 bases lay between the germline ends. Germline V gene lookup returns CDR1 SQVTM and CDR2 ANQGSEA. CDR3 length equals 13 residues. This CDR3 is CSVEPGDAEGYTF. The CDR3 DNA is TGCAGCGTTGAACCCGGGGATGCGGAGGGCTACACCTTC.

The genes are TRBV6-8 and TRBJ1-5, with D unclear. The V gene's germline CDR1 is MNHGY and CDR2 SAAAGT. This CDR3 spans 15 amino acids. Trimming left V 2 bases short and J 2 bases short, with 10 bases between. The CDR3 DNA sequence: TGTGCCAGCAGTTACCCCACCTATGGCAATCAGCCCCAGCATTTT. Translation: CASSYPTYGNQPQHF.

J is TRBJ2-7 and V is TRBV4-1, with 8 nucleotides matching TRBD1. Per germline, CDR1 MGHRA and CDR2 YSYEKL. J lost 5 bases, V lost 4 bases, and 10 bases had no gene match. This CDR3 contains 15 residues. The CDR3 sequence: CASSPIRTGKDEQYF. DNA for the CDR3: TGCGCCAGCAGCCCTATTAGGACAGGGAAAGACGAGCAGTACTTC.

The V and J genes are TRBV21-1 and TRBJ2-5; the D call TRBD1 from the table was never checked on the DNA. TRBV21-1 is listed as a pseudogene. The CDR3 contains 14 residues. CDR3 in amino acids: CASSARQGGETQYF. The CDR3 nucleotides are TGTGCCAGCAGCGCGCGACAGGGCGGCGAGACCCAGTACTTC.

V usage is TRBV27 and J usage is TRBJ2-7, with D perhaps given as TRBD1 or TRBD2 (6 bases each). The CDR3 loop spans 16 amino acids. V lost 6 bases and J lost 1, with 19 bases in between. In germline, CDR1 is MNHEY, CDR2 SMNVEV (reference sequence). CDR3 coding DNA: TGTGCCAGCAGCCTAAGGGGGGCAGGGACTTCCTACGAGCAGTACTTC. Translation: CASSLRGAGTSYEQYF.

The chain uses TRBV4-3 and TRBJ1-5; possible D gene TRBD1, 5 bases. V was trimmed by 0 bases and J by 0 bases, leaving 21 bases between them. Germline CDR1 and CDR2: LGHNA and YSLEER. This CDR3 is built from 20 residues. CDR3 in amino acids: CASSQDWVASWGYSNQPQHF. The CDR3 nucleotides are TGCGCCAGCAGCCAAGACTGGGTGGCTTCGTGGGGGTATAGCAATCAGCCCCAGCATTTT.

The CDR3, as DNA: TGTGCCAGCAGTTGGTCGTCAACACCAATGAACACTGAAGCTTTCTTT. Translating it yields CASSWSSTPMNTEAFF. The V call is TRBV6-6, the J call TRBJ1-1; D is unclear. Germline values: CDR1 MNHNY, CDR2 SVGAGI (reference sequence). The CDR3 covers 16 residues. Trimming took 4 bases from V and 0 from J, leaving 15 bases between them.

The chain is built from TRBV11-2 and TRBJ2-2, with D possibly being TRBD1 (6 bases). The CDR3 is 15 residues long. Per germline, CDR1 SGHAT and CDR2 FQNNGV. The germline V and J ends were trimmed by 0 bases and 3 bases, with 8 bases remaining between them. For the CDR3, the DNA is TGTGCCAGCAGCTTAGAGGGGGCGCACACCGGGGAGCTGTTTTTT. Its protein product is CASSLEGAHTGELFF.

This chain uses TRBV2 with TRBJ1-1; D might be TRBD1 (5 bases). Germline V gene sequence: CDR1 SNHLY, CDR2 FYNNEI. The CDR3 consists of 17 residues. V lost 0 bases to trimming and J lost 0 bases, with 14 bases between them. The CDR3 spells CASSEASLDSLNTEAFF. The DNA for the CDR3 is TGTGCCAGCAGTGAAGCGTCCCTTGACAGTTTGAACACTGAAGCTTTCTTT.

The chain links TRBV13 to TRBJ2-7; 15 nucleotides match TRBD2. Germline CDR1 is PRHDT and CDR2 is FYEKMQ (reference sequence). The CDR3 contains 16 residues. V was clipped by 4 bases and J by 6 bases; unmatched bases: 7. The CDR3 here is CASSSWTSGGAGEQYF. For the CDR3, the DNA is TGTGCCAGCAGCTCTTGGACTAGCGGGGGGGCCGGCGAGCAGTACTTC.

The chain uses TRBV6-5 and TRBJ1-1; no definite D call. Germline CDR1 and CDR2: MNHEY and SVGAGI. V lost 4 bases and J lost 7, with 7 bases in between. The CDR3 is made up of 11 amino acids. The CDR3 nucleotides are TGTGCCAGCAGTTTCCTAAATGAAGCTTTCTTT. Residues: CASSFLNEAFF.

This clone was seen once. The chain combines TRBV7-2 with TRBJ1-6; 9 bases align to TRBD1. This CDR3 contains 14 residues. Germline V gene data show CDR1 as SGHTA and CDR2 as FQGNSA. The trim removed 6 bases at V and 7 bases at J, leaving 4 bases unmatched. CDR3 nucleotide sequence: TGTGCCAGCAGTTCAGGGACAGGGAATTCACCCCTCCACTTT. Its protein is CASSSGTGNSPLHF.

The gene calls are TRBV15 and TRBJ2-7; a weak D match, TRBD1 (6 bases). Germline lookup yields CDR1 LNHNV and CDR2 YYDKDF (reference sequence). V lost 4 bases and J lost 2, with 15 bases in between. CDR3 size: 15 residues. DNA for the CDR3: TGTGCCACCAGCATCGACCGGGACATAACCTACGAGCAGTACTTC. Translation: CATSIDRDITYEQYF.

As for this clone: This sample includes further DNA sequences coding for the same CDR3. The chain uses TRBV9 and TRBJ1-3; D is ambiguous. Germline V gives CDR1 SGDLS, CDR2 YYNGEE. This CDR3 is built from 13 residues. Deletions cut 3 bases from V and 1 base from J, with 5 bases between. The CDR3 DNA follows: TGTGCCAGCAGCGCGGCGTCTGGAAACACCATATATTTT. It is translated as CASSAASGNTIYF.

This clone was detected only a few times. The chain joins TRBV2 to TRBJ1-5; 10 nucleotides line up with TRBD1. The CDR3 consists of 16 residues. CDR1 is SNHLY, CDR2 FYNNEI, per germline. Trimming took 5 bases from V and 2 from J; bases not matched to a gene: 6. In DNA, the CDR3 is TGTGCCAGCAGTCCCGGGACAGGGGATGGCAATCAGCCCCAGCATTTT. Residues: CASSPGTGDGNQPQHF.

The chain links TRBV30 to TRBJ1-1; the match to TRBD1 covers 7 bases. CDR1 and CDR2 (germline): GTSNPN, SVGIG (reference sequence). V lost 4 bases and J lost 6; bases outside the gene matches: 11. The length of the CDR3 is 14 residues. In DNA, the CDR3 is TGTGCCTGGATCATACCCCGGGACAGCGCTGAAGCTTTCTTT. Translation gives CAWIIPRDSAEAFF.